The present TCR beta chain was sequenced within a study of CD8+ T cells in alopecia areata. Study at large: Patients in the treated group were given tofacitinib by mouth, 5 to 10 mg twice a day. Findings and caveats of the study: Many expanded lesional clones persisted during tofacitinib (in both scalp and blood).

Treatment in this sample: oral pan-JAK inhibitor, 5-10 mg twice daily. TCR sequencing used cDNA made by reverse transcription of extracted RNA. The method was immunoSEQ multiplex PCR; TCRdb's version includes in-frame clones alone and lacks a portion of them. The sample has about 190,000 clones; 50% to 60% are singletons. This clone was recorded once. The antigen is unknown. The sequencing used CD4+ T cells sorted from blood, collected at week 4, from a patient treated with tofacitinib. This receptor was taken from a human donor with alopecia areata.

The CDR3 spells CASSLTSGIVNEQFF. Here the CDR3 DNA reads TGTGCCAGCAGCCTTACTAGCGGGATTGTCAATGAGCAGTTCTTC. This chain connects TRBV14 to TRBJ2-1; 10 bases fit TRBD2. V was clipped by 4 bases and J by 6 bases; unmatched bases: 6. The CDR3 extends over 15 amino acids. The germline gives CDR1 SGHDN, CDR2 FVKESK.